This TCR beta chain derives from a study of shared clonotypes between healthy human individuals. Study information: The donor pool was made up of a couple of women and a few men aged 18 to 49. Study findings and constraints: Generally, estimated richness proved larger in naive subsets than it did in memory subsets.

Some clones are missing from TCRdb's copy, which holds only in-frame ones; the method was immunoSEQ multiplex PCR. Among some 2,000,000 clones listed, 85% to 95% were seen once. With regard to this clone: Antigen specificity is unknown.

The clonotype originates from a man aged 18 to 29 in good health. Material for sequencing was naive CD4+ T cells sorted from blood. Subset meaning: CD45RA+ positively selected.

The CDR3 nucleotides read TGTGCCACCAGCAGAGATGCGGTCTACGAGCAGTACTTC. Its translation is CATSRDAVYEQYF. V and J are TRBV15 and TRBJ2-7; D is unresolved. Between the trimmed V and J ends, which lost 0 bases and 3 bases, there was a span of 6 bases. The CDR3 totals 13 residues. Per germline, CDR1 LNHNV and CDR2 YYDKDF (reference sequence).